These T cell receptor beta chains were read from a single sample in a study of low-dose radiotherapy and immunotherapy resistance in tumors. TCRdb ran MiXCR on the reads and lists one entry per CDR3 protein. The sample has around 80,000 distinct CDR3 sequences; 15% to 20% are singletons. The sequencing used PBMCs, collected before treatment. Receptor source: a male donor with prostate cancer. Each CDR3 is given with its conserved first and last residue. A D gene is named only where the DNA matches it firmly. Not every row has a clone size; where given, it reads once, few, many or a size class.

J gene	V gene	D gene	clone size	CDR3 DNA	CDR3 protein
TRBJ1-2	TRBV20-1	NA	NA	TGCAGTGCTAGAGATCTTTACCCCACGACCTATGGCTACACCTTC	CSARDLYPTTYGYTF
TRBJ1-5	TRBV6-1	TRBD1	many	TGTGCCAGCAGGACAGGGGATAGCAATCAGCCCCAGCATTTT	CASRTGDSNQPQHF
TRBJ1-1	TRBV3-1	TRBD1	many	TGTGCCAGCAGCCATACAACAGGGGGCACTGAAGCTTTCTTT	CASSHTTGGTEAFF
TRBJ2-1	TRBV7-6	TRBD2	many	TGTGCCAGCAGCGTACTAGCGGGAGATGAGAATGAGCAGTTCTTC	CASSVLAGDENEQFF
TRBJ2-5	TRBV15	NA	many	TGTGCCACCAGCAGAGATCCGGGGGCAGGGGGAGAGACCCAGTACTTC	CATSRDPGAGGETQYF
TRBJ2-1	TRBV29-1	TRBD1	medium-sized	TGCAGCGGTAACAGGGGAAATGAGCAGTTCTTC	CSGNRGNEQFF
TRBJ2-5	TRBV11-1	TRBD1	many	TGTGCCAGCAGCCTCCGACAGGGGGGCTTCGCAAATCAAGAGACCCAGTACTTC	CASSLRQGGFANQETQYF
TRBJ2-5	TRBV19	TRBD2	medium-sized	TGTGCCAGTAAACCGGGACTAGCGGGGGCTGAGACCCAGTACTTC	CASKPGLAGAETQYF
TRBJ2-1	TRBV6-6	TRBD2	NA	TGTGCCAGCAGCCTCTCCCCGGGACTAGCGGAGCGGCAGTTCTTC	CASSLSPGLAERQFF
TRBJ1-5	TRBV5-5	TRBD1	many	TGTGCCAGCAGCCCCGGGACAGGGAACAATCAGCCCCAGCATTTT	CASSPGTGNNQPQHF
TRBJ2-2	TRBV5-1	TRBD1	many	TGCGCCAGCAAAAAAACCGGACAGGCAAACACCGGGGAGCTGTTTTTT	CASKKTGQANTGELFF
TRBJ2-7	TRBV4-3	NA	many	TGCGCCAGCAGCCAAGCACTTAGGTACGAGCAGTACTTC	CASSQALRYEQYF
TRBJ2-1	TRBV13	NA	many	TGTGCCAGCGCCACCCCGGCAGCTAGCTCCTACAATGAGCAGTTCTTC	CASATPAASSYNEQFF
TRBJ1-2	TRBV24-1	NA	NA	TGTGCCACCAGTGAGGGTATGTCCTCTGGCTACACCTTC	CATSEGMSSGYTF
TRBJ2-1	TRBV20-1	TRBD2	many	TGCAGTGCTAGGGGGACTAGCGGGGGGGCGTACAATGAGCAGTTCTTC	CSARGTSGGAYNEQFF
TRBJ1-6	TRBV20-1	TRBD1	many	TGCAGTGCTAGGACAGGGGCCAATTCACCCCTCCACTTT	CSARTGANSPLHF
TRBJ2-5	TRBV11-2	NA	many	TGTGCCAGCAGCCCAGGGACTCTACAAGAGACCCAGTACTTC	CASSPGTLQETQYF
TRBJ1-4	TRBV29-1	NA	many	TGCAGCGTTGAAGATCCCCGCGGAAATGAAAAACTGTTTTTT	CSVEDPRGNEKLFF
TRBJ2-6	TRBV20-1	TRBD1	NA	TGCAGTGCAAGGACAGGAAGCTCTGGGGCCAACGTCCTGACTTTC	CSARTGSSGANVLTF
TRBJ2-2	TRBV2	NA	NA	TGTGCCAGCAGTGGGGGGGGGCCCGGGGAGCTGTTTTTT	CASSGGGPGELFF
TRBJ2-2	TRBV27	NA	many	TGTGCCAGCAGTTTGATCAGGGGACCGAACACCGGGGAGCTGTTTTTT	CASSLIRGPNTGELFF
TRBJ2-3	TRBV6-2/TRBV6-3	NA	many	TGTGCCAGCAATGGACAGTTCACAGATACGCAGTATTTT	CASNGQFTDTQYF
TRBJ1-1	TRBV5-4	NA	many	TGTGCCAGCAGCTTGGCTCGGGCGAACACTGAAGCTTTCTTT	CASSLARANTEAFF
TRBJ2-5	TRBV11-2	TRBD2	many	TGTGCCAGCAGCTTAGCGAACGGGGGGGCAGGACGGGAGACCCAGTACTTC	CASSLANGGAGRETQYF
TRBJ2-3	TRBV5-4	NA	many	TGTGCCAGCCGGTATACCGGGAGTCCCGATACGCAGTATTTT	CASRYTGSPDTQYF
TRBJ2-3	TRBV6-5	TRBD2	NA	TGTGCCAGCAGTTACCGTCGACTAGCGAACACAGATACGCAGTATTTT	CASSYRRLANTDTQYF
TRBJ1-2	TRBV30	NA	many	TGTGCCTGGCACAGGGTCGGCTACACCTTC	CAWHRVGYTF
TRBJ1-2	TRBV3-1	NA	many	TGTGCCAGCAGCCAAGTTAGGAGTCGGGGAGACTATGGCTACACCTTC	CASSQVRSRGDYGYTF
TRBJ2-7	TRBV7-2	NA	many	TGTGCCAGCAGCTTGCCGGGACGTTCCTACGAGCAGTACTTC	CASSLPGRSYEQYF
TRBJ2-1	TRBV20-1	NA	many	TGCAGTGCTAGAGGGCCGGGGATCTACAATGAGCAGTTCTTC	CSARGPGIYNEQFF
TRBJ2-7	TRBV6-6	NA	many	TGTGCCAGCAGTGACTGGCTCTCCGAGCAGTACTTC	CASSDWLSEQYF
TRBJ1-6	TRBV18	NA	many	TGTGCCAGCTCACCGTCTATGGGGTCACCCCTCCACTTT	CASSPSMGSPLHF
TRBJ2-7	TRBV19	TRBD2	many	TGTGCCAGTAGTATTGGTATGTTAGCGACTAGCGGTTACGAGCAGTACTTC	CASSIGMLATSGYEQYF
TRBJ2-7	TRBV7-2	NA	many	TGTGCCAGCAGCTTCACATCCTACGAGCAGTACTTC	CASSFTSYEQYF
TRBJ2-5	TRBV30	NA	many	TGTGCCTGGAGTGTAGGGGCGGCCCAAGAGACCCAGTACTTC	CAWSVGAAQETQYF